This T cell receptor (beta chain) was obtained from a study of shared clonotypes between healthy human individuals. Study at large: The cohort had two women and a few men, ages 18 to 49. Points from the study as a whole: Among the subsets, naive ones generally showed larger estimated richness than memory ones.

V lost 3 bases to trimming and J lost 9 bases; unmatched junction nucleotides: 5. This CDR3 spans 14 amino acids. Germline CDR1 reads LGHNA; CDR2 reads YSLEER. The donors, all of them Caucasian adults, lived in Nashville, Tennessee. Only in-frame clones appear in the TCRdb table, and some are missing; sequencing was by immunoSEQ multiplex PCR. The sample records 2 million to 3 million clones, roughly 93% being singletons. Worth noting for this clone: The antigen remains undetermined.

Specimen: naive CD4+ T cells from PBMCs. As to subset: CD45RA+ positively selected. The V call is TRBV4-3, the J call TRBJ1-4; TRBD1 matches 9 bases. This clonotype originated in a man between 18 and 35 years old in good health. Some clones in this sample may be carry-over from other donors' samples. The CDR3: CASSQTGTGKKLFF. CDR3 nucleotides: TGCGCCAGCAGCCAGACCGGGACAGGGAAAAAACTGTTTTTT.